One and the same sample provided the 15 T cell receptor beta chains below, sequenced in a study of shared clonotypes between healthy human individuals (dated by TCRdb to 2019 to 2021). CD8 naive samples consisted of CD45RO-negative cells that were positively selected for CCR7, yielding a CD45RA+CCR7+ population without TemRA cells. The library was obtained by the immunoSEQ multiplex PCR assay. This is the immuneACCESS table as TCRdb keeps it, with only in-frame sequences that have V and J called. A part of the clones is gone; compared with another copy, unresolved V genes explain less than half, and the rest is unexplained. Recorded for this sample are 600,000 or so clones; more than 95% of them occurred a single time. The ten biggest clones cover more than 0.3% of the sample. The specimen was naive CD8+ T cells sorted from blood. The cell subset or site label for this specimen denotes: CD45RA+CCR7+. Receptors originate from a man under 40 in good health.

The V and J genes are TRBV5-1 and TRBJ2-1; TRBD2 matches 7 bases. V shed 4 bases, J shed 0 bases, and the junction held 16 bases outside the gene matches. Germline lookup yields CDR1 SGHRS and CDR2 YFSETQ. CDR3 length equals 19 residues. The CDR3 region is CASSGGLTGGPNSYNEQFF. The CDR3 DNA reads as TGCGCCAGCAGCGGGGGACTAACGGGAGGCCCGAACTCCTACAATGAGCAGTTCTTC. The full variable domain, rest sourced from reference TRBV5-1 and TRBJ2-1, is KAGVTQTPRYLIKTRGQQVTLSCSPISGHRSVSWYQQTPGQGLQFLFEYFSETQRNKGNFPGRFSGRQFSNSRSEMNVSTLELGDSALYLCASSGGLTGGPNSYNEQFFGPGTRLTVL.

V usage is TRBV29-1 and J usage is TRBJ2-2; D is unclear. Germline CDR1 SQVTM, CDR2 ANQGSEA. Trimming took off 7 bases at V and 5 bases at J, with 8 bases between the two ends. The CDR3 has 11 amino acids. The CDR3, as DNA: TGCAGCGCCACTGGAACCGGGGAGCTGTTTTTT. This sequence encodes CSATGTGELFF.

The rearrangement links TRBV25-1 to TRBJ2-6; D remains ambiguous. There are 14 residues in the CDR3. Between the trimmed V and J ends, which lost 4 bases and 0 bases, there was a span of 4 bases. Per the germline V gene, CDR1 is MGHDK and CDR2 is SYGVNS. Written as DNA, the CDR3 is TGTGCCAGCAGTGGTCCCTCTGGGGCCAACGTCCTGACTTTC. As protein: CASSGPSGANVLTF.

This chain uses TRBV29-1 with TRBJ2-3; the D gene is possibly TRBD2 (6 bases). The V end was cut by 3 bases, the J end by 1 base, with 14 bases between. CDR3 length equals 15 residues. Per the germline V gene, CDR1 is SQVTM and CDR2 is ANQGSEA. The CDR3 protein is CSVELREWGTDTQYF. The CDR3 DNA reads TGCAGCGTTGAGCTACGGGAGTGGGGCACAGATACGCAGTATTTT.

J is TRBJ2-1 and V is TRBV27, with D possibly being TRBD1 (6 bases). The CDR3 runs 19 residues. The V gene lost 1 base and the J gene lost 0 bases, with 19 bases spanning the gap. Per the germline V gene, CDR1 is MNHEY and CDR2 is SMNVEV (reference sequence). The CDR3 region has the DNA TGTGCCAGCAGTTTATACCCCCCTTTGGGGGCGAGCTCCTACAATGAGCAGTTCTTC. Encoded protein: CASSLYPPLGASSYNEQFF.

The V gene is TRBV19, the J gene TRBJ2-1, with 11 bases identical to TRBD2. Trimming at V came to 4 bases and at J to 2 bases, leaving 7 bases not matched to a gene. Germline CDR1 and CDR2: LNHDA and SQIVND (reference sequence). The CDR3 runs 17 residues. The CDR3 loop reads CASSKLSGRAPYNEQFF. In DNA, the CDR3 is TGTGCCAGTAGTAAACTTAGCGGGAGGGCCCCCTACAATGAGCAGTTCTTC.

The chain combines TRBV27 with TRBJ2-7, with 8 bases fitting TRBD1. V shed 2 bases and J 6 bases; nucleotides not matched to a gene: 6. Germline V gene sequence: CDR1 MNHEY, CDR2 SMNVEV (reference sequence). The CDR3 extends over 14 amino acids. This CDR3 reads CASSLGAGGFEQYF. CDR3 nucleotides: TGTGCCAGCAGTTTAGGGGCAGGGGGCTTCGAGCAGTACTTC.

In regard to this clone: Other nucleotide sequences from this sample produce the same CDR3. The chain uses TRBV9 and TRBJ2-1; 9 nucleotides agree with TRBD2. Looked up from germline, CDR1 is SGDLS and CDR2 is YYNGEE. The CDR3 length is 15 residues. After removal of 0 bases from V and 5 bases from J, the junction contained 3 bases not matched to a gene. CDR3 amino acids: CASSVEASGDNEQFF. The DNA for the CDR3 is TGTGCCAGCAGCGTAGAGGCTAGCGGGGACAATGAGCAGTTCTTC. The entire variable domain, with the rest obtained from reference TRBV9 and TRBJ2-1, is as follows: DSGVTQTPKHLITATGQRVTLRCSPRSGDLSVYWYQQSLDQGLQFLIQYYNGEERAKGNILERFSAQQFPDLHSELNLSSLELGDSALYFCASSVEASGDNEQFFGPGTRLTVL.

The V call is TRBV16, the J call TRBJ1-4; a weak D match, TRBD1 (6 bases). Germline CDR1 KGHSY, CDR2 FQNENV. The V gene lost 3 bases and the J gene lost 0 bases, with 11 bases spanning the gap. CDR3 length: 16 residues. The CDR3 sequence is CASSQGQFATNEKLFF. In DNA, the CDR3 is TGTGCCAGCAGCCAGGGACAATTCGCAACTAATGAAAAACTGTTTTTT.

This clone occurred once. The chain joins TRBV29-1 to TRBJ1-2, with D maybe TRBD1 (5 bases). Germline assignment: CDR1 SQVTM and CDR2 ANQGSEA. Trimming pared 5 bases from V and 6 bases from J, leaving 16 bases between. This CDR3 has 13 residues. The CDR3 nucleotides read TGCAGCGTTCAGGGAGTCGCGAGCGATGGCTACACCTTC. Protein: CSVQGVASDGYTF.

V gene TRBV7-9 combines with J gene TRBJ2-1, with a weak D call TRBD1 (5 bases). V shed 5 bases and J shed 0 bases, with 20 bases lying between them. This CDR3 has 18 residues. Germline loops: CDR1 SEHNR, CDR2 FQNEAQ (reference sequence). This CDR3 is CASSPSTTPRGSYNEQFF. As DNA, the CDR3 is TGTGCCAGCAGCCCATCTACGACTCCTAGGGGCTCCTACAATGAGCAGTTCTTC.

This chain uses TRBV5-1 with TRBJ2-3; possible D gene TRBD2, 5 bases. The CDR3 spans 16 residues. CDR1 is SGHRS, CDR2 YFSETQ, per germline. Trimming cost V 0 bases and J 0 bases, with 11 bases left between them. The CDR3 nucleotides read TGCGCCAGCAGCTTGGGGGCCGGGATAAGCACAGATACGCAGTATTTT. This codes for CASSLGAGISTDTQYF.

This clone was counted once. The V and J genes are TRBV6-5 and TRBJ2-5; the match to TRBD1 covers 7 bases. V lost 1 base to trimming and J lost 4 bases; unmatched junction nucleotides: 9. This CDR3 has 16 residues. The germline gives CDR1 MNHEY, CDR2 SVGAGI. CDR3 nucleotide sequence: TGTGCCAGCAGTTACTTATATGGGGACAGTGGAGAGACCCAGTACTTC. Protein product: CASSYLYGDSGETQYF.

V and J are TRBV5-1 and TRBJ2-3, with TRBD2 matching 14 bases. The V gene end was trimmed by 4 bases and the J gene end by 4 bases; junction bases not matched to a gene: 8. The CDR3 spans 17 residues. Germline lookup yields CDR1 SGHRS and CDR2 YFSETQ. The DNA for the CDR3 is TGCGCCAGCAGCCTGAAGACTAGCGGGAGGGGGGCAGATACGCAGTATTTT. The encoded protein is CASSLKTSGRGADTQYF.

This sequence joins TRBV27 and TRBJ1-5; 7 nucleotides agree with TRBD1. This CDR3 has 14 residues. J was trimmed by 6 bases and V by 6 bases; bases with no gene match: 8. CDR1 is MNHEY and CDR2 is SMNVEV in the germline V gene (reference sequence). The CDR3 loop is CASSLQGLGQPQHF. The DNA of the CDR3 is TGTGCCAGCAGCCTACAGGGGTTGGGTCAGCCCCAGCATTTT.